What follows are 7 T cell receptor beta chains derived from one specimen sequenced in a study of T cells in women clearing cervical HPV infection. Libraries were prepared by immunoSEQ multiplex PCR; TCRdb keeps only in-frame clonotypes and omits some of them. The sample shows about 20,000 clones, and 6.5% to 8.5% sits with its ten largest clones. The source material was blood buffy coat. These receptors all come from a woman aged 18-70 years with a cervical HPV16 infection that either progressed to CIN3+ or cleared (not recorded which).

The chain's CDR3 is CSAGGSARGANEQFF. CDR3 DNA, as far as it was read: TGCAGTGCTGGGGGGTCGGCTAGAGGGGCCAATGAG. The V call is TRBV20-1, the J call TRBJ2-1, with D possibly being TRBD2 (6 bases). Read data end 3 residues before the CDR3 end; the end is taken from the germline J gene. V was cut by 5 bases and J by 6 bases, with 20 bases left in between. Germline CDR1 is DFQATT and CDR2 is SNEGSKA (reference sequence). The CDR3 loop spans 15 amino acids.

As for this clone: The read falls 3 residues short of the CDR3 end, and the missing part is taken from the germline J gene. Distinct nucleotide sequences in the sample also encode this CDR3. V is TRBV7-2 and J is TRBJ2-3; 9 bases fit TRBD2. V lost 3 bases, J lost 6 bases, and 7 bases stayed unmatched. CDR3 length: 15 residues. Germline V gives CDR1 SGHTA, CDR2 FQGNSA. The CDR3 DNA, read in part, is TGTGCCAGCAGCTTTGCGGGAGGGATCACGGATACG. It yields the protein CASSFAGGITDT. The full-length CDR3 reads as CASSFAGGITDTQYF.

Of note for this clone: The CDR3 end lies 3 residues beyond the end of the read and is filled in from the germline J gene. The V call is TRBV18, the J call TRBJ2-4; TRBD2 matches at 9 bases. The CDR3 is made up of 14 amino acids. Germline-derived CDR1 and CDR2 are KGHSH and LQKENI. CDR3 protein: CASRPTSGEEPQYF. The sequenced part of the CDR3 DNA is TGTGCCAGCCGCCCGACTAGCGGAGAAGAGCCT.

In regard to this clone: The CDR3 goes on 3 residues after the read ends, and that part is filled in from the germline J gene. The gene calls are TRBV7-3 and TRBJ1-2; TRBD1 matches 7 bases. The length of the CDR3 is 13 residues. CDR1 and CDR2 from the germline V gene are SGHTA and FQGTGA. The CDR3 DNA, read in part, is TGTGCCAGCAGCACGACAGGGACAGATACC. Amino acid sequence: CASSTTGTDT. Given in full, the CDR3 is CASSTTGTDTYTF.

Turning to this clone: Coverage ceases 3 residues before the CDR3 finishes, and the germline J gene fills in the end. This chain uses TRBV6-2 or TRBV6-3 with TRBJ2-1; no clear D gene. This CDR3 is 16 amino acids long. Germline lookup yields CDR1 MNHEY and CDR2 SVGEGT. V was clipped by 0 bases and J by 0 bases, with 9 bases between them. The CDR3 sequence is CASSYSNALSYNEQFF. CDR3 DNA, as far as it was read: TGTGCCAGCAGTTACTCGAATGCGCTCTCCTACAATGAG.

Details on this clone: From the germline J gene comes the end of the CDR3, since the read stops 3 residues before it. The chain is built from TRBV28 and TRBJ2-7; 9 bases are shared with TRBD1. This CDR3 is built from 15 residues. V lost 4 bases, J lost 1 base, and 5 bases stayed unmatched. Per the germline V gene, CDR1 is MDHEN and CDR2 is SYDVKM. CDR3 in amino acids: CASSSTGGPSYEQYF. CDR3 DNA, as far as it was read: TGTGCCAGCAGTTCTACAGGGGGCCCTTCCTACGAG.

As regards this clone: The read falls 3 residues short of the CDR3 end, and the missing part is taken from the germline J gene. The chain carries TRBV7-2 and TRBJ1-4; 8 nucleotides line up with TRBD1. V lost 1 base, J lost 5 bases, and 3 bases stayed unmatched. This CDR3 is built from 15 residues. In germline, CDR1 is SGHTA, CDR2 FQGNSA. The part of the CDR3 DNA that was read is TGTGCCAGCAGCTTAGGGACAGGGAGGAATGAAAAA. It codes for CASSLGTGRNEK. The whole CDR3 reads CASSLGTGRNEKLFF. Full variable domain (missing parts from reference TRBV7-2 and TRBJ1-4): GAGVSQSPSNKVTEKGKDVELRCDPISGHTALYWYRQSLGQGLEFLIYFQGNSAPDKSGLPSDRFSAERTGGSVSTLTIQRTQQEDSAVYLCASSLGTGRNEKLFFGSGTQLSVL.